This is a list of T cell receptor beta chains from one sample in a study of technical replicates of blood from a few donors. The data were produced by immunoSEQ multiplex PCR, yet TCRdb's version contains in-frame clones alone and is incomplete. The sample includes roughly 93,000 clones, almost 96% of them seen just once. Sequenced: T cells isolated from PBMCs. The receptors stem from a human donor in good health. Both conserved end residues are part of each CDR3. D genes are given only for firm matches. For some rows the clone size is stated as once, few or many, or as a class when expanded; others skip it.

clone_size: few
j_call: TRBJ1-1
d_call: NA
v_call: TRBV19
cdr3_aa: CASSTGSMATEAFF
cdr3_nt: TGTGCCAGTAGTACAGGGTCCATGGCCACTGAAGCTTTCTTT

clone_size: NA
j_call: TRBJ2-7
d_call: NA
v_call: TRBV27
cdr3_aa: CASSPSYEQYF
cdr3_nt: TGTGCCAGCAGTCCCAGCTACGAGCAGTACTTC

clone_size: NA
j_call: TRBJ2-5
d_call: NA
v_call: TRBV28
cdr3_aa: CASSPPSHSGTQYF
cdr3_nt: TGTGCCAGCAGTCCACCCTCGCATAGTGGGACCCAGTACTTC

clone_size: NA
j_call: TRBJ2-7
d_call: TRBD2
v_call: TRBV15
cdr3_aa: CATSRGGGTSSISYEQYF
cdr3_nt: TGTGCCACCAGCAGAGGGGGAGGGACTAGCTCCATCTCCTACGAGCAGTACTTC

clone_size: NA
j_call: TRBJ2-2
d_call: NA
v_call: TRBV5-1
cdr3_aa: CASSFQLQGANTGELFF
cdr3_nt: TGCGCCAGCAGCTTTCAATTACAGGGAGCGAACACCGGGGAGCTGTTTTTT

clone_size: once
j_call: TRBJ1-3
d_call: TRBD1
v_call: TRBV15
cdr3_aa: CATSRDTGAGNTIYF
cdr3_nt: TGTGCCACCAGCAGAGACACAGGGGCTGGAAACACCATATATTTT

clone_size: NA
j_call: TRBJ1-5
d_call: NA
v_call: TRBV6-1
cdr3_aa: CASSSDSYQPQHF
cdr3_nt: TGTGCCAGCAGCTCGGACAGCTATCAGCCCCAGCATTTT

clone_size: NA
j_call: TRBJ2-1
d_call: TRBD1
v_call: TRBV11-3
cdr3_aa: CASSQRQGGNEQFF
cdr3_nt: TGTGCCAGCAGCCAGAGACAGGGCGGGAATGAGCAGTTCTTC

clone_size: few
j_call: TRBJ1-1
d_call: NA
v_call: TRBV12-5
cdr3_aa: CASGLITPNTEAFF
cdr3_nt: TGTGCTAGTGGTTTGATCACACCGAACACTGAAGCTTTCTTT

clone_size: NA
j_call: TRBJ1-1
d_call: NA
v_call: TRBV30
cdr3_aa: CARSGGEAFF
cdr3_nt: TGTGCCCGGTCGGGTGGTGAAGCTTTCTTT

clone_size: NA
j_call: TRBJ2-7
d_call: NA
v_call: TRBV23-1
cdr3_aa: CASSQSVRTTTRKGNSYEQYF
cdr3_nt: TGCGCCAGCAGTCAATCGGTTCGCACGACAACCCGTAAGGGGAACTCCTACGAGCAGTACTTC

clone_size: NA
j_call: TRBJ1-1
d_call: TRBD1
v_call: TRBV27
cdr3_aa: CASSFDRGIPEAFF
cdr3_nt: TGTGCCAGCAGTTTCGACAGGGGAATCCCTGAAGCTTTCTTT

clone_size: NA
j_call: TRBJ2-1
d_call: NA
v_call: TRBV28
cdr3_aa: CASSLGGKLNNEQFF
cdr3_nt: TGTGCCAGCAGTTTGGGGGGAAAGCTAAACAATGAGCAGTTCTTC

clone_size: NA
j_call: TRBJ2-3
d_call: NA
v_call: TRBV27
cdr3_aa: CASSYDRTSTDTQYF
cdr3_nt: TGTGCCAGCAGTTATGACAGAACTAGCACAGATACGCAGTATTTT

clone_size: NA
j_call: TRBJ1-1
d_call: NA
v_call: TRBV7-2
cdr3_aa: CATRRQVNTEAFF
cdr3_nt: TGTGCCACCCGTCGACAGGTGAACACTGAAGCTTTCTTT

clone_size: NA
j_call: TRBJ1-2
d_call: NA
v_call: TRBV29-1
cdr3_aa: CSVEFDSVYGYTF
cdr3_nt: TGCAGCGTAGAATTCGACAGCGTCTATGGCTACACCTTC

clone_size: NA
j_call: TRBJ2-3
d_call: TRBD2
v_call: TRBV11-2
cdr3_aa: CASSGRLAGGSDTQYF
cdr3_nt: TGTGCCAGCAGCGGCAGACTAGCGGGAGGATCAGATACGCAGTATTTT

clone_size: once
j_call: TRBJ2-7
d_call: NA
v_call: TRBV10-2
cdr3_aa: CASSVSLGAYEQYF
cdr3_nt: TGCGCCAGCAGTGTTTCTCTAGGGGCCTACGAGCAGTACTTC

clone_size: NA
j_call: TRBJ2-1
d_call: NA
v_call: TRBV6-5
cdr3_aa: CASSYLDSSEQFF
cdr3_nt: TGTGCCAGCAGTTACCTGGACAGTAGCGAGCAGTTCTTC

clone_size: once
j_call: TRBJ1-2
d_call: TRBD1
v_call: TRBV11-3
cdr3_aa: CASSVNFLGQGLYGYTF
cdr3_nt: TGTGCCAGCAGCGTCAACTTTTTGGGACAGGGGCTCTATGGCTACACCTTC

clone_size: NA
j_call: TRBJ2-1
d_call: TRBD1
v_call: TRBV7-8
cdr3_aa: CASRDSFLLSSYNEQFF
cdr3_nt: TGTGCCAGCCGGGACAGCTTTCTTTTGAGCTCCTACAATGAGCAGTTCTTC

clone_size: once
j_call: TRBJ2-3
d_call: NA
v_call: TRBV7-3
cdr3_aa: CASSPGSGASTDTQYF
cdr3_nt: TGTGCCAGCAGCCCCGGGAGCGGCGCTAGCACAGATACGCAGTATTTT

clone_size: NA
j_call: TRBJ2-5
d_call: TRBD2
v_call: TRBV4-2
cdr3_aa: CASSQEPTSGGEETQYF
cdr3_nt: TGTGCCAGCAGCCAAGAACCCACTAGCGGGGGGGAAGAGACCCAGTACTTC

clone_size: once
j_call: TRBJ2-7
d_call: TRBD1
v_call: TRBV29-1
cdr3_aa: CSVGTESYEQYF
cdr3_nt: TGCAGCGTCGGGACAGAATCCTACGAGCAGTACTTC

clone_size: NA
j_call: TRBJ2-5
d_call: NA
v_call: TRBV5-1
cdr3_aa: CASSNERAVGKTQYF
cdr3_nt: TGCGCCAGCAGCAATGAGCGGGCCGTGGGGAAGACCCAGTACTTC

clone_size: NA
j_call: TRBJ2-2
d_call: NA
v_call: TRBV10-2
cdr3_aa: CASSEGGGELFF
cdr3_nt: TGCGCCAGCAGTGAGGGAGGCGGGGAGCTGTTTTTT

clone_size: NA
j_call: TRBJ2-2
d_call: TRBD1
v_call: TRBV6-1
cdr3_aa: CASREPGTGSTGELFF
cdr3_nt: TGTGCCAGCAGAGAACCCGGGACAGGGTCGACCGGGGAGCTGTTTTTT

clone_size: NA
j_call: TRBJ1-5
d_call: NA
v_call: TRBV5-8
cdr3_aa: CASSPGMDQPQHF
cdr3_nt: TGTGCCAGCAGCCCAGGGATGGATCAGCCCCAGCATTTT

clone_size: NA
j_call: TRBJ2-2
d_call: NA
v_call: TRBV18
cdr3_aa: CASSPNLQGPATGELFF
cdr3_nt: TGTGCCAGCTCACCAAATTTACAGGGTCCCGCCACCGGGGAGCTGTTTTTT

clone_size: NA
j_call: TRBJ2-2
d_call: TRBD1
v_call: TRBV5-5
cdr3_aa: CASTGTGNTGELFF
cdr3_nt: TGTGCCAGCACCGGGACAGGGAACACCGGGGAGCTGTTTTTT

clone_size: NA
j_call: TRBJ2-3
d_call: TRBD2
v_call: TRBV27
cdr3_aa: CASRREATQYF
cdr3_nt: TGTGCCAGCCGGCGGGAGGCTACGCAGTATTTT

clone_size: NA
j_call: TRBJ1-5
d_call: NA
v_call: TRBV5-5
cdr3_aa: CASSTGTLSNQPQHF
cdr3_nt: TGTGCCAGCAGCACCGGGACACTTAGCAATCAGCCCCAGCATTTT

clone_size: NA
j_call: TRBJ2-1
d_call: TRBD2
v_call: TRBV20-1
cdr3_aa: CSAITSGVEFF
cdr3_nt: TGCAGTGCTATAACTAGCGGGGTGGAGTTCTTC

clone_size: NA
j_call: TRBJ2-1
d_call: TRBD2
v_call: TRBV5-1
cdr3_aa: CASSEAAGLAGGEQFF
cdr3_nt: TGCGCCAGCAGCGAAGCCGCGGGACTAGCGGGAGGTGAGCAGTTCTTC

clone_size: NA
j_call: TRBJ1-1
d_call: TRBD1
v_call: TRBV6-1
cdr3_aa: CASSERDRGNTEAFF
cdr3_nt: TGTGCCAGCAGTGAACGGGACAGGGGGAACACTGAAGCTTTCTTT

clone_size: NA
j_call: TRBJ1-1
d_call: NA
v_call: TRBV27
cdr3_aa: CASTPLGLDTEAFF
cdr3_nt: TGTGCCAGCACCCCGTTGGGGCTGGACACTGAAGCTTTCTTT

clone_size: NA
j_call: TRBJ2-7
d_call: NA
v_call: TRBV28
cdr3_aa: CASSRATGSVLQQQYF
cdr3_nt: TGTGCCAGCAGCCGGGCTACAGGTAGTGTACTTCAACAGCAGTACTTC

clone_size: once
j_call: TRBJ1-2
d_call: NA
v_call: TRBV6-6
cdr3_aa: CASSYGVQGSHTF
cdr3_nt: TGTGCCAGCAGTTATGGGGTCCAGGGGTCTCACACCTTC

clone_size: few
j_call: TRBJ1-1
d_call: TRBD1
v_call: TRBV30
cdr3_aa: CAWSDGQGNTEAFF
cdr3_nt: TGTGCCTGGAGTGATGGACAGGGTAATACTGAAGCTTTCTTT

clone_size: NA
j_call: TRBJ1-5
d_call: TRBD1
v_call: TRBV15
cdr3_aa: CATSLGQGNQPQHF
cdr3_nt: TGTGCCACCAGCTTGGGACAGGGCAATCAGCCCCAGCATTTT

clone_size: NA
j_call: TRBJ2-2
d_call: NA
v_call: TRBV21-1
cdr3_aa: CASSLRTSGGYTGELFF
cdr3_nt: TGTGCCAGCAGCCTGAGGACTAGCGGGGGATACACCGGGGAGCTGTTTTTT

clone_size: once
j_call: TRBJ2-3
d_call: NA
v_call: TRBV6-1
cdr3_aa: CASRETRTDTQYF
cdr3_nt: TGTGCCAGCAGGGAGACTAGAACAGATACGCAGTATTTT

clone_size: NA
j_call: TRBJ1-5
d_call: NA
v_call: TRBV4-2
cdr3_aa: CASSQPGDQPQHF
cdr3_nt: TGTGCCAGCAGCCAGCCCGGTGATCAGCCCCAGCATTTT

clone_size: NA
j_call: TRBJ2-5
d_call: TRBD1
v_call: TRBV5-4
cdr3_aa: CASSSSWQGAETQYF
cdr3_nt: TGTGCCAGCAGCTCATCATGGCAGGGGGCAGAGACCCAGTACTTC

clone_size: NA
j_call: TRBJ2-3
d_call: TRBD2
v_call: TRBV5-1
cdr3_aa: CASSFSGGAADTQYF
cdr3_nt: TGCGCCAGCAGCTTTAGCGGGGGGGCGGCAGATACGCAGTATTTT

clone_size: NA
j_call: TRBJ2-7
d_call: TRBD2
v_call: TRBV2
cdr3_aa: CASSALTSGSGEQYF
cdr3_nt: TGTGCCAGCAGTGCATTGACTAGCGGGAGCGGAGAGCAGTACTTC

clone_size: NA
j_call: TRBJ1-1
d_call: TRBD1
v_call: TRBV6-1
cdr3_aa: CASSTGEAEAFF
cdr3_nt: TGTGCCAGCAGTACAGGGGAGGCTGAAGCTTTCTTT

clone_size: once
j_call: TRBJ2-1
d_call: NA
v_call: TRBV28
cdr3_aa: CASTFDFSSYNEQFF
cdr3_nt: TGTGCCAGCACTTTCGACTTTTCCTCCTACAATGAGCAGTTCTTC